Listed below are T cell receptor beta chains from one sample, sequenced in a study of shared clonotypes between healthy human individuals. Repertoires were generated with immunoSEQ multiplex PCR, while TCRdb's copy carries only in-frame clones and drops some. Among around 2.5 million clones listed, 80% to 95% were seen once. Sequenced: naive CD4+ T cells from PBMCs. These receptors were obtained from a man between 18 and 35 years old in good health. Some clones in this sample may be carry-over from other donors' samples. Both conserved end residues are part of each CDR3. The D gene is left open where the match is weak. Rows may omit the clone size; those that give it use once, few, many or a size class.

NA TRBJ2-1 TRBV7-3 NA TGTGCCAGCAGTACTAGTACACACAATGAGCAGTTCTTC CASSTSTHNEQFF
NA TRBJ2-7 TRBV25-1 NA TGTGCCAGCACTCCCGGACGGGCCTCCTACGAGCAGTACTTC CASTPGRASYEQYF
NA TRBJ1-5 TRBV2 NA TGTGCCAGCACCGACCGACGGGCGGATCAGCCCCAGCATTTT CASTDRRADQPQHF
NA TRBJ2-7 TRBV28 once TGTGCCACCCAAGGGAGGAGAAGGGGACGCGAGCAGTACTTC CATQGRRRGREQYF
TRBD2 TRBJ2-2 TRBV5-1 NA TGCGCCAGCAGCTTGGGGACTAGCGCCACCGGGGAGCTGTTTTTT CASSLGTSATGELFF
NA TRBJ2-7 TRBV6-5 NA TGTGCCAGCAGTTACTTGCGCGGCTCCTACGAGCAGTACTTC CASSYLRGSYEQYF
NA TRBJ1-3 TRBV11-2 NA TGTGCCAGCAGCTTAGTCCCCCGGGGCGGAAGCTCTGGAAACACCATATATTTT CASSLVPRGGSSGNTIYF
TRBD1 TRBJ1-2 TRBV19 NA TGTGCCAGTAGTAGGGGGACAGGGCACTATGGCTACACCTTC CASSRGTGHYGYTF
TRBD1 TRBJ1-2 TRBV11-3 few TGTGCCAGCAGCTTAGGCGGGACAGGGGTCAACTATGGCTACACCTTC CASSLGGTGVNYGYTF
NA TRBJ2-5 TRBV19 NA TGTGCCAGTAGTATAGGAGACACACAAGAGACCCAGTACTTC CASSIGDTQETQYF
TRBD2 TRBJ2-3 TRBV7-2 NA TGTGCCAGCAGCTCGAGAAGAACTAGCGGGAGGGGAGATACGCAGTATTTT CASSSRRTSGRGDTQYF
TRBD1 TRBJ1-5 TRBV7-9 NA TGTGCCAGCAGCTCTTTTGGACAGGGGAGAAATCAGCCCCAGCATTTT CASSSFGQGRNQPQHF
NA TRBJ2-1 TRBV28 NA TGTGCCAGCAGCCCTACGACCCGGTATAGGGGTGAGCAGTTCTTC CASSPTTRYRGEQFF
TRBD2 TRBJ2-1 TRBV27 NA TGTGCCAGCAATTCTGCGGGACTAAACTACAATGAGCAGTTCTTC CASNSAGLNYNEQFF
NA TRBJ2-3 TRBV11-3 NA TGTGCCAGCAGCTTGGGGGACCATACGCAGTATTTT CASSLGDHTQYF
NA TRBJ2-1 TRBV9 NA TGTGCCAGCAGTCCGACAGGCAGCTCCTACAATGAGCAGTTCTTC CASSPTGSSYNEQFF
TRBD1 TRBJ2-2 TRBV15 NA TGTGCCACCAGCAGGATACAGGGGGTCGGGGAGCTGTTTTTT CATSRIQGVGELFF
NA TRBJ1-1 TRBV4-2 NA TGTGCCAGCAGCCAAGATCACTACAGTGGGGGTACTGAAGCTTTCTTT CASSQDHYSGGTEAFF
TRBD1 TRBJ1-5 TRBV6-1 NA TGTGCCAGCAGAAAAGACAGGGATAGCAATCAGCCCCAGCATTTT CASRKDRDSNQPQHF
TRBD2 TRBJ2-7 TRBV7-8 NA TGTGCCAGCAGCTTATCCCGACCTTGGACTAGCGGGGGAAACTACGAGCAGTACTTC CASSLSRPWTSGGNYEQYF
NA TRBJ2-3 TRBV11-2 NA TGTGCCAGCAGCTTAGTCTTCGGCAGTTCAAGCACAGATACGCAGTATTTT CASSLVFGSSSTDTQYF
NA TRBJ1-2 TRBV28 NA TGTGCCAGCACAGCATCAGGAGGCCCTAACTATGGCTACACCTTC CASTASGGPNYGYTF
TRBD1 TRBJ1-5 TRBV27 NA TGTGCCAGCAGGACAGGGAATAGCAATCAGCCCCAGCATTTT CASRTGNSNQPQHF
TRBD2 TRBJ2-1 TRBV20-1 NA TGCAGAGTACACGGGGGGTTGGGGCAGTTCTTC CRVHGGLGQFF
NA TRBJ2-5 TRBV7-2 NA TGTGCCAGCAGCTTAGTTGTTACAGGGCTGGAGACCCAGTACTTC CASSLVVTGLETQYF
NA TRBJ1-2 TRBV27 NA TGTGCCAGCAGACCCGGGGCAACGAACTATGGCTACACCTTC CASRPGATNYGYTF
NA TRBJ2-5 TRBV7-9 NA TGTGCCAGCAGCTTAGCTTCGGGGGAACAAGAGACCCAGTACTTC CASSLASGEQETQYF
NA TRBJ1-4 TRBV6-1 once TGTGCCAGCATGAGAGCTGCAACTAATGAAAAACTGTTTTTT CASMRAATNEKLFF
NA TRBJ2-7 TRBV27 NA TGTGCCAGCAGCCTCTGGGGAGAGCAGTACTTC CASSLWGEQYF
NA TRBJ2-2 TRBV18 once TGTGCCAGCTCACCGGGACCGATCCTTTACACCGGGGAGCTGTTTTTT CASSPGPILYTGELFF
NA TRBJ2-7 TRBV9 NA TGTGCCAGCAGCGTATCGCCACAGGGTCGCTACGAGCAGTACTTC CASSVSPQGRYEQYF
NA TRBJ2-2 TRBV9 NA TGTGCCAGCAGCGTAGCTTTTGTCGACACCGGGGAGCTGTTTTTT CASSVAFVDTGELFF
NA TRBJ2-7 TRBV6-1 NA TGTGCCAGCAGTGAAAACACAGACTACGAGCAGTACTTC CASSENTDYEQYF
NA TRBJ2-5 TRBV9 NA TGTGCCAGCAGCGTAGGGACAGCCAAAGAGACCCAGTACTTC CASSVGTAKETQYF
NA TRBJ2-7 TRBV6-5 once TGTGCCAGCAGCCCAAGGAAAGACTACGAGCAGTACTTC CASSPRKDYEQYF
NA TRBJ2-5 TRBV10-2 once TGCGCCAGCGGCTACAGGGGGGGCCAAGAGACCCAGTACTTC CASGYRGGQETQYF
NA TRBJ2-7 TRBV6-5 NA TGTGCCAGTGGTAAGGCTGGGTCTGTTCGCGAGCAGTACTTC CASGKAGSVREQYF
NA TRBJ1-5 TRBV14 NA TGTGCCAGCAGCCAAGGCCCCGGGAGTCTGCCCCAGCATTTT CASSQGPGSLPQHF
NA TRBJ1-1 TRBV5-6 NA TGTGCCAGCAGTGGTAGCACTGAAGCTTTCTTT CASSGSTEAFF
TRBD2 TRBJ2-7 TRBV6-6 NA TGTGCCAGCATTCCGGGACTAGCGGACTACGAGCAGTACTTC CASIPGLADYEQYF
NA TRBJ2-2 TRBV5-1 once TGCGCCAGCAGCTTGGACCCTAGTAGTCATGCCGGGGAGCTGTTTTTT CASSLDPSSHAGELFF
TRBD1 TRBJ2-2 TRBV5-4 NA TGTGCCAGCAGCTCGGGGGACAGGAGGAACACCGGGGAGCTGTTTTTT CASSSGDRRNTGELFF
NA TRBJ2-6 TRBV28 NA TGTGCCAGCAAACTAGGGGGCTCTGGGGCCAACGTCCTGACTTTC CASKLGGSGANVLTF
TRBD1 TRBJ2-7 TRBV12-5 NA TGTGCTAGTGGTTTGGTAACAGGGGCCCTCCACGAGCAGTACTTC CASGLVTGALHEQYF
TRBD2 TRBJ2-3 TRBV28 NA TGTGCCAGCAGTTTATTCCCTAGCGGGAGGGCGGGCACAGATACGCAGTATTTT CASSLFPSGRAGTDTQYF
NA TRBJ2-1 TRBV29-1 NA TGCAGCGTTGATCGGACTTCCTACAATGAGCAGTTCTTC CSVDRTSYNEQFF
NA TRBJ2-1 TRBV29-1 NA TGCAGCGTTGCTTGGGACTACAATGAGCAGTTCTTC CSVAWDYNEQFF
NA TRBJ2-5 TRBV7-8 once TGTGCCAGCAGCTTCGTGCGAGAGGAGACCCAGTACTTC CASSFVREETQYF
NA TRBJ1-1 TRBV28 NA TGTGCCAGCAGTCTGCGACCTAAAAAGTACACTGAAGCTTTCTTT CASSLRPKKYTEAFF
NA TRBJ1-4 TRBV6-1 NA TGTGCCAGCAGTGGGACGGGGGCCGGGGTAGAAAAACTGTTTTTT CASSGTGAGVEKLFF
TRBD1 TRBJ2-7 TRBV28 NA TGTGCCATCACAGGGGGCAGACACTACGAGCAGTACTTC CAITGGRHYEQYF
TRBD2 TRBJ2-1 TRBV30 NA TGTGCCTGGGGGGGGGTTCTAGGACCCCCGAATGAGCAGTTCTTC CAWGGVLGPPNEQFF
NA TRBJ1-4 TRBV7-2 NA TGTGCCAGCAGCCTAGACAGGTTTAATGAAAAACTGTTTTTT CASSLDRFNEKLFF
NA TRBJ2-7 TRBV5-1 once TGCGCCAGCAGCTTCGTGGAGCGGGCCTACGAGCAGTACTTC CASSFVERAYEQYF